The clone carrying this T cell receptor (beta chain) was seen more than once but under ten times. Its specificity is unknown. The source of the sample is a study of radiotherapy plus CTLA-4 blockade in lung cancer. Findings and limits, study-wide: Alongside interferon-beta, early blood T cell clone dynamics were reportedly the best predictor of response. Expansion in blood of tumor-derived TCR clones was seen after radiotherapy plus ipilimumab.

Clones were read by immunoSEQ multiplex PCR, and TCRdb kept only the in-frame ones, dropping some. The sample lists around 40,000 clones, about 75% occurring once. Germline values: CDR1 MNHNS, CDR2 SASEGT. The CDR3 runs 13 residues. V gave up 4 bases and J gave up 3 bases, with 10 bases separating them. With ipilimumab providing CTLA-4 blockade, focal radiation was administered to patients who had chemo-refractory metastatic non-small-cell lung cancer. The chain recombines TRBV6-1 with TRBJ2-7; D remains unclear. The source is a human donor with non-small cell lung cancer who had stable disease on radiotherapy plus ipilimumab. The specimen was peripheral blood, collected from a patient treated with radiotherapy plus ipilimumab. CDR3 sequence reads: CASSVYGVYEQYF. The CDR3 nucleotides read TGTGCCAGCAGTGTCTACGGAGTCTACGAGCAGTACTTC.